Shown below are 32 T cell receptor beta chains from a single sample sequenced in a study of long-term antiretroviral therapy in people with HIV. Runs used v3.0 of the immunoSEQ assay and were done at survey level. Libraries were prepared by immunoSEQ multiplex PCR; TCRdb keeps only in-frame clonotypes and omits some of them. The data hold around 19,000 clones, with over 75% observed a single time. The starting material was unsorted PBMCs, obtained around 2.7 years after starting antiretroviral therapy. Every receptor here comes from a woman in her forties or fifties with HIV.

The chain uses TRBV5-4 and TRBJ1-4; TRBD1 aligns across 8 bases. CDR3 length equals 16 residues. CDR1 and CDR2 (germline): SGHNT, YYREEE (reference sequence). Trimming cost V 4 bases and J 8 bases; bases outside gene matches: 13. The CDR3 nucleotides are TGTGCCAGCAGCCCCCGGGGTGGACAGGGAGGGGAAAAACTGTTTTTT. Its protein is CASSPRGGQGGEKLFF.

V gene TRBV5-1 combines with J gene TRBJ2-2; 8 bases are a match to TRBD2. After removal of 2 bases from V and 4 bases from J, the junction contained 4 bases not matched to a gene. Per germline, CDR1 SGHRS and CDR2 YFSETQ. This CDR3 has 15 residues. CDR3 DNA: TGCGCCAGCAGCTTCGGGAGGGCAAGCACCGGGGAGCTGTTTTTT. Translating it yields CASSFGRASTGELFF.

The chain carries TRBV29-1 and TRBJ1-4; no clear D. This CDR3 region has 13 residues. The V end was cut by 6 bases, the J end by 8 bases, with 16 bases between. Germline CDR1 is SQVTM and CDR2 is ANQGSEA. The CDR3 protein is CSVREGIEEKLFF. The CDR3 DNA reads as TGCAGCGTCCGAGAGGGAATTGAGGAAAAACTGTTTTTT.

V usage is TRBV7-2 and J usage is TRBJ1-5; D call uncertain. Germline lookup yields CDR1 SGHTA and CDR2 FQGNSA. Trimming stripped 3 bases from V and 5 bases from J, with 8 bases between. CDR3 length equals 13 residues. As DNA, the CDR3 is TGTGCCAGCAGCTTTAGCTCCGATCAGCCCCAGCATTTT. It translates to CASSFSSDQPQHF.

This clone turned up a few times. The genes are TRBV28 and TRBJ2-7; D is unresolved. CDR1 and CDR2 from the germline V gene are MDHEN and SYDVKM. Trimming cost V 6 bases and J 5 bases, with 11 bases left between them. The CDR3 loop spans 12 amino acids. Here the CDR3 DNA reads TGTGCCAGCAGCCCCCTGGACGACGAGCAGTACTTC. It encodes CASSPLDDEQYF.

The V gene is TRBV9, the J gene TRBJ2-7, with D perhaps matching TRBD2 (5 bases). The ends were cut back, 1 base at V and 12 bases at J, with 26 bases in the middle. The CDR3 spans 16 residues. From germline, CDR1 is SGDLS and CDR2 YYNGEE. In DNA, the CDR3 is TGTGCCAGCAGCGTATGGACGGGGAACAACCCCAGAGCCATGTACTTC. Protein product: CASSVWTGNNPRAMYF.

The chain recombines TRBV18 with TRBJ2-1; D gene uncertain. Trimming took 4 bases from V and 0 from J, leaving 7 bases between them. This CDR3 contains 14 residues. Germline V gene data show CDR1 as KGHSH and CDR2 as LQKENI. CDR3: CASSRLSSYNEQFF. CDR3 coding DNA: TGTGCCAGCTCACGTCTCAGCTCCTACAATGAGCAGTTCTTC.

This clone has just a few counts. The junction departs from germline at one end; a sequencing error may be responsible. This chain connects TRBV7-7 to TRBJ2-7; possibly TRBD1 or TRBD2 for D (5 bases each). Looked up from germline, CDR1 is SSHAT and CDR2 is FNYEAQ (reference sequence). This CDR3 has 13 amino acids. The CDR3 bases are TGTGCTAGCAGCTTAGATGAGGGGTCCGAGCAGTACTTC. Protein sequence: CASSLDEGSEQYF. Complete variable domain (other parts from reference TRBV7-7 and TRBJ2-7): GAGVSQSPRYKVTKRGQDVTLRCDPISSHATLYWYQQALGQGPEFLTYFNYEAQPDKSGLPSDRFSAERPEGSISTLTIQRTEQRDSAMYRCASSLDEGSEQYFGPGTRLTVT.

V is TRBV18 and J is TRBJ2-1; 7 nucleotides align to TRBD2. The junction had 5 bases not matched to a gene; V was cut back by 2 bases and J by 7 bases. CDR3 length: 14 residues. Germline V gene data show CDR1 as KGHSH and CDR2 as LQKENI. The CDR3 region has the DNA TGTGCCAGCTCACCAGGGGGGGACCCAAATGAGCAGTTCTTC. Translation: CASSPGGDPNEQFF. Combining the CDR3 with reference TRBV18 and TRBJ2-1 gives the whole variable domain NAGVMQNPRHLVRRRGQEARLRCSPMKGHSHVYWYRQLPEEGLKFMVYLQKENIIDESGMPKERFSAEFPKEGPSILRIQQVVRGDSAAYFCASSPGGDPNEQFFGPGTRLTVL.

The genes are TRBV2 and TRBJ2-7; 7 bases are shared with TRBD2. The CDR3 extends over 15 amino acids. After removal of 4 bases from V and 9 bases from J, the junction contained 15 bases not matched to a gene. The germline V gene encodes CDR1 SNHLY and CDR2 FYNNEI. The CDR3 loop reads CASSGGGNSQGTQYF. The CDR3 region has the DNA TGTGCCAGCAGTGGGGGGGGGAATTCACAAGGCACGCAGTACTTC. Combining the CDR3 with reference TRBV2 and TRBJ2-7 gives the whole variable domain EPEVTQTPSHQVTQMGQEVILRCVPISNHLYFYWYRQILGQKVEFLVSFYNNEISEKSEIFDDQFSVERPDGSNFTLKIRSTKLEDSAMYFCASSGGGNSQGTQYFGPGTRLTVT.

The chain couples TRBV27 to TRBJ2-5; possibly TRBD2 for D (5 bases). The germline CDR1 and CDR2 sequences are MNHEY and SMNVEV (reference sequence). Trimming removed 0 bases from V and 10 bases from J, with 18 bases in between. This CDR3 has 15 amino acids. The CDR3 loop is CASSLSPSQVNGQYF. In DNA, the CDR3 is TGTGCCAGCAGTTTATCCCCTAGCCAGGTTAATGGCCAGTACTTC.

The V call is TRBV5-1, the J call TRBJ2-7, with TRBD2 identical over 8 bases. The CDR3 is 15 residues long. V was pared by 2 bases and J by 4 bases, with 8 bases of the junction left unmatched. The germline gives CDR1 SGHRS, CDR2 YFSETQ. The CDR3 region has the DNA TGCGCCAGCAGCTTTGAGGCGGGAGGAAGGTACGAGCAGTACTTC. The encoded protein is CASSFEAGGRYEQYF.

The V and J genes are TRBV5-1 and TRBJ2-5, with 12 positions matching TRBD2. Unmatched junction bases numbered 7, after V lost 5 bases and J lost 2 bases. This CDR3 has 16 amino acids. Germline CDR1 SGHRS, CDR2 YFSETQ. CDR3 nucleotide sequence: TGCGCCAGCAGTTCCTACGGACTAGCGGGACAAGAGACCCAGTACTTC. Its protein product is CASSSYGLAGQETQYF.

This CDR3 reads CASRRDRWVNTEAFF. CDR3 nucleotide sequence: TGTGCCAGCAGGAGGGACAGGTGGGTGAACACTGAAGCTTTCTTT. V and J are TRBV28 and TRBJ1-1; TRBD1 aligns across 8 bases. With V trimmed by 6 bases and J by 0 bases, 6 bases remained unmatched. CDR3 length: 15 residues. The germline V gene encodes CDR1 MDHEN and CDR2 SYDVKM.

This chain uses TRBV7-9 with TRBJ2-2, with 8 bases aligning to TRBD1. There are 14 residues in the CDR3. The V and J ends lost 11 bases and 4 bases, in that order; junction bases with no gene match: 9. Germline CDR1 is SEHNR and CDR2 is FQNEAQ (reference sequence). CDR3 sequence (DNA): TGTGCCCCTAAAACAGGGGGGTCCACCGGGGAGCTGTTTTTT. Translating it yields CAPKTGGSTGELFF.

The chain joins TRBV28 to TRBJ1-5, with unresolved D. V was pared by 4 bases and J by 5 bases, with 18 bases between. The CDR3 is made up of 16 amino acids. Germline-derived CDR1 and CDR2 are MDHEN and SYDVKM. CDR3 sequence: CASSSLRATVYQPQHF. Here the CDR3 DNA reads TGTGCCAGCAGTTCGCTCCGGGCCACTGTGTATCAGCCCCAGCATTTT.

This sequence joins TRBV19 and TRBJ1-1, with TRBD1 identical over 11 bases. Losses at the gene ends were 3 bases for V and 4 bases for J; bases not matched to a gene: 1. CDR3 size: 14 residues. Germline V CDR1 and CDR2: LNHDA, SQIVND (reference sequence). The CDR3 reads CASSIGTGGTEAFF. CDR3 in DNA: TGTGCCAGTAGTATTGGGACAGGGGGCACTGAAGCTTTCTTT.

The chain recombines TRBV6-1 with TRBJ2-3, with D tentatively TRBD1 or TRBD2 (6 bases each). CDR3 size: 15 residues. V lost 7 bases and J lost 1, with 15 bases in between. Germline CDR1 and CDR2: MNHNS and SASEGT. CDR3 sequence reads: CASKSGGAGTDTQYF. CDR3 DNA sequence: TGTGCCAGCAAATCCGGGGGCGCGGGCACAGATACGCAGTATTTT.

Here the CDR3 DNA reads TGTGCCAGCAGTGCGCAGGGTTCATGGCCCCAGCATTTT. Amino acid sequence: CASSAQGSWPQHF. J is TRBJ1-5 and V is TRBV25-1, with a possible D match to TRBD1 (5 bases). The CDR3 sequence is 13 residues long. The V end was cut by 4 bases, the J end by 9 bases, with 13 bases between. Germline-derived CDR1 and CDR2 are MGHDK and SYGVNS.

V gene TRBV6-5 combines with J gene TRBJ2-7; D not certain. Germline lookup yields CDR1 MNHEY and CDR2 SVGAGI. The CDR3 is 16 residues long. Deletions cut 2 bases from V and 0 bases from J, with 14 bases between. The CDR3 sequence: CASSYGIGKSSYEQYF. CDR3 nucleotides: TGTGCCAGCAGTTACGGGATTGGGAAGAGCTCCTACGAGCAGTACTTC.

This chain uses TRBV19 with TRBJ2-3; D not certain. V was pared by 11 bases and J by 0 bases, with 15 bases between. The CDR3 totals 14 residues. CDR1 LNHDA and CDR2 SQIVND come from the germline V gene (reference sequence). CDR3 region: CAASLRASTDTQYF. DNA of the CDR3: TGTGCCGCCTCCCTTAGGGCTAGCACAGATACGCAGTATTTT. Full variable domain (remainder filled in from reference TRBV19 and TRBJ2-3): DGGITQSPKYLFRKEGQNVTLSCEQNLNHDAMYWYRQDPGQGLRLIYYSQIVNDFQKGDIAEGYSVSREKKESFPLTVTSAQKNPTAFYLCAASLRASTDTQYFGPGTRLTVL.

The chain uses TRBV5-1 and TRBJ2-2; D is perhaps TRBD2 (5 bases). CDR3 size: 16 residues. V lost 10 bases and J lost 2, with 21 bases in between. Germline CDR1 is SGHRS and CDR2 is YFSETQ. CDR3 nucleotide sequence: TGCGCCTCCGACCCCGAGGGTCCCTTAAACACCGGGGAGCTGTTTTTT. Translation: CASDPEGPLNTGELFF.

This clone has a handful of counts. V is TRBV6-1 and J is TRBJ2-7; D is unclear. This CDR3 contains 11 residues. Between the trimmed V and J ends, which lost 3 bases and 4 bases, there was a span of 4 bases. Germline loops: CDR1 MNHNS, CDR2 SASEGT. This CDR3 is CASSDDYEQYF. CDR3 sequence (DNA): TGTGCCAGCAGTGATGATTACGAGCAGTACTTC.

The rearrangement links TRBV19 to TRBJ2-1, with a weak D call TRBD1 (5 bases). The germline V gene has CDR1 LNHDA and CDR2 SQIVND (reference sequence). Trimming removed 2 bases at V and 4 bases at J, with 12 bases between. This CDR3 comprises 15 residues. The DNA of the CDR3 is TGTGCCAGTAGTATACAGGGCGTGGGGTACAATGAGCAGTTCTTC. This sequence encodes CASSIQGVGYNEQFF.

The chain links TRBV6-1 to TRBJ2-2, with no clear D. V dropped 3 bases and J dropped 3 bases, with 2 bases sitting between them. The CDR3 runs to 12 residues. Germline CDR1 is MNHNS and CDR2 is SASEGT. The CDR3, as DNA: TGTGCCAGCAGTGATTACACCGGGGAGCTGTTTTTT. Protein sequence: CASSDYTGELFF.

The chain has TRBV28 and TRBJ2-1; 14 bases fit TRBD2. The CDR3 is made up of 19 amino acids. V shed 5 bases, J shed 1 base, and the junction held 10 bases outside the gene matches. Germline assignment: CDR1 MDHEN and CDR2 SYDVKM. This CDR3 is CASSLPTSGRARSYNEQFF. CDR3 bases: TGTGCCAGCAGTCTCCCGACTAGCGGGAGGGCCCGGTCCTACAATGAGCAGTTCTTC.

This rearrangement joins TRBV5-1 to TRBJ2-7, with D perhaps matching TRBD1 (5 bases). V was shortened by 4 bases and J by 6 bases, with 20 bases between the two germline ends. Germline lookup yields CDR1 SGHRS and CDR2 YFSETQ. The CDR3 runs 15 residues. As DNA, the CDR3 is TGCGCCAGCAGCGAGGCACCTAGTCTAGGGGTCGAGCAGTACTTC. Its protein product is CASSEAPSLGVEQYF.

The sample holds one count of this clone. This rearrangement joins TRBV6-5 to TRBJ2-1, with TRBD2 identical over 13 bases. There are 15 residues in the CDR3. Germline V gives CDR1 MNHEY, CDR2 SVGAGI. The V segment lost 6 bases and the J segment 6 bases; nucleotides outside the gene matches: 5. CDR3: CASSLLAGGSNEQFF. The CDR3 DNA reads as TGTGCCAGCAGCCTACTAGCGGGAGGGTCCAATGAGCAGTTCTTC.

The chain joins TRBV6-5 to TRBJ1-2; D not resolved. This CDR3 is 15 amino acids long. Deletions cut 0 bases from V and 6 bases from J, with 14 bases between. Germline V gene data show CDR1 as MNHEY and CDR2 as SVGAGI. CDR3 DNA sequence: TGTGCCAGCAGTTACTCGAACAGCCAAGGCAATGGCTACACCTTC. This sequence encodes CASSYSNSQGNGYTF.

J is TRBJ2-3 and V is TRBV19; no reliable D call. Germline loops: CDR1 LNHDA, CDR2 SQIVND (reference sequence). The CDR3 covers 14 residues. The germline V and J ends were trimmed by 4 bases and 0 bases, with 8 bases remaining between them. The DNA for the CDR3 is TGTGCCAGTAGTACGATGACTAGCACAGATACGCAGTATTTT. Its protein is CASSTMTSTDTQYF.

This clone has just one count. The chain carries TRBV2 and TRBJ2-7; no definite D call. Trimming pared 6 bases from V and 1 base from J, leaving 10 bases between. This CDR3 is built from 13 residues. Germline values: CDR1 SNHLY, CDR2 FYNNEI. In DNA, the CDR3 is TGTGCCAGCAGACCCCACACGTCCTACGAGCAGTACTTC. This sequence encodes CASRPHTSYEQYF.

The V and J genes are TRBV4-2 and TRBJ2-3; 8 nucleotides match TRBD2. The J segment lost 2 bases and the V segment lost 1 base, leaving 20 bases of the junction unmatched. This CDR3 has 21 residues. In germline, CDR1 is LGHNA, CDR2 YNFKEQ. The CDR3: CASSQGLALGLGDQDTDTQYF. Written as DNA, the CDR3 is TGTGCCAGCAGCCAAGGCCTTGCGTTGGGACTAGGGGACCAGGACACAGATACGCAGTATTTT.